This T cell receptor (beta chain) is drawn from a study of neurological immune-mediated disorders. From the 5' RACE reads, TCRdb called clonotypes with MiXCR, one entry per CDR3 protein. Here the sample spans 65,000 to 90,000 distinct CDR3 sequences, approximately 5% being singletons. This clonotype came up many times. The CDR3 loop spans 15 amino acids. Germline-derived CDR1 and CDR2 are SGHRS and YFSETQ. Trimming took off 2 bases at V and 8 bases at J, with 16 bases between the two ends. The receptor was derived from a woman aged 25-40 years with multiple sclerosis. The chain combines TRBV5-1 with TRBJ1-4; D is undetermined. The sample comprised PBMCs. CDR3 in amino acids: CASSFQAADGEKLFF. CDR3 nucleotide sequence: TGCGCCAGCAGCTTCCAGGCCGCGGATGGAGAAAAACTGTTTTTT.